This T cell receptor beta chain was obtained from a study of blood T cell repertoires in COVID-19 (TCRdb year 2020). In terms of the full investigation: The collaborator samples originated in the United States, Italy and Spain and spanned the acute and convalescent phases of COVID-19. A de-identified subject ID, COVID-19 status, age in years and sex were almost always included in the sample metadata. The repertoires were released in a freely available public database intended as a resource for research on the immune response to SARS-CoV-2. Samples were obtained from the ongoing ImmuneRACE study (first 160 participants) and from approximately 1,200 subjects provided by 6 global collaborators. The prospective study material was composed of cDNA or gDNA derived from T cells, B-cell-depleted T cells, or PBMCs. Where HLA class I and class II types were available, the types were taken from metadata supplied by the sample provider, not from assay-based typing. Subjects who had been exposed to COVID-19, were actively infected with it, or had recovered from it provided the deeply sampled blood TCRbeta repertoires that made up the dataset.

Points the paper makes about the study in general: How much clinical and demographic metadata was included differed by source and by participant, and the metadata was provided uncurated.

Comment on this clone: No antigen is known for it. Base qualities are not recorded, but no much larger clone differs from it by a single base.

TCRbeta CDR3 regions were amplified from genomic DNA using the immunoSEQ Assay, a bias-controlled multiplex PCR. Processing in the source paper ran as follows. The number of nucleated cells in each sample was estimated by amplification of reference gene primers within the assay. To quantify the absolute abundance of each unique TCRbeta CDR3 rearrangement, sequence reads were collapsed and filtered. For each sample, productive Simpson clonality was calculated by taking the square root of Simpson's diversity index across productive rearrangements. Not all clones reach the TCRdb copy of this immuneACCESS table, which keeps in-frame sequences only. Checked studies attribute under half of the gap to unresolved V genes and leave the rest unexplained. V and J calls and clone size are given by that table; D and trimming were obtained from the DNA. This sample lists around 93,000 clones; about 86% were detected once. Roughly 15% of the sample rests with the top ten.

The collaborating institutions used their own protocols to collect whole blood in K2EDTA tubes. For TCRbeta analysis, collaborators shipped samples as frozen whole blood, isolated PBMCs, or DNA extracted from either of those sample types. V loses 7 bases of germline sequence and J loses 1 base, and the interval between the two ends is 11 bases. According to the germline V gene (reference sequence), CDR1 reads LNHDA and CDR2 reads SQIVND. The CDR3 measures 14 amino acids from cysteine to phenylalanine. The retained sequence is limited to the CDR3, 42 bases, with the frame set at the first base. This clonotype originated in a human donor in a cohort sampled during active COVID-19. The V and J genes are TRBV19 and TRBJ2-1; TRBD1 is a possible D gene, resting on 5 matching bases. Specimen: peripheral blood. The DNA sequence reads TGTGCCAGTACGGTCAGGGTGTCCTACAATGAGCAGTTCTTC. This gives the protein CASTVRVSYNEQFF.